Below, 8 T cell receptor beta chains from the same sample are listed, as sequenced in a study of cytomegalovirus exposure and HLA in healthy donors. PCR used 60 Vbeta primers and 13 Jbeta primers. Method: immunoSEQ multiplex PCR; TCRdb's copy keeps in-frame clones and lacks some. The data contain approximately 280,000 clones, 80% to 90% of them singletons. Sequenced: PBMCs. These receptors were collected from a young woman in good health and CMV-seronegative.

V and J are TRBV7-8 and TRBJ2-6, with TRBD1 matching over 8 bases. CDR1 is SGHVS and CDR2 is FQNEAQ in the germline V gene. J gave up 1 base and V 3 bases, and 8 bases lay outside the gene matches. CDR3 length: 18 residues. CDR3 residues: CASSFGRDRGSGANVLTF. For the CDR3, the DNA is TGTGCCAGCAGCTTTGGCCGAGACAGGGGTTCTGGGGCCAACGTCCTGACTTTC.

The chain carries TRBV5-1 and TRBJ1-5; D might be TRBD1 (6 bases). Looked up from germline, CDR1 is SGHRS and CDR2 is YFSETQ. The germline V and J ends were trimmed by 4 bases and 5 bases, with 13 bases remaining between them. The CDR3 has 14 residues. CDR3 sequence: CASSATGVDQPQHF. The CDR3 region has the DNA TGCGCCAGCAGCGCGACAGGAGTCGATCAGCCCCAGCATTTT.

The CDR3 region has the DNA TGCAGCGTGAAGCTGAGGACAGCCTCCTACGAGCAGTACTTC. This translates into CSVKLRTASYEQYF. The V gene is TRBV29-1, the J gene TRBJ2-7; weak D call: TRBD1 (6 bases). V gave up 6 bases and J gave up 0 bases, with 15 bases separating them. Per the germline V gene, CDR1 is SQVTM and CDR2 is ANQGSEA. The CDR3 runs to 14 residues.

The chain is built from TRBV10-3 and TRBJ1-1; D call uncertain. This CDR3 is 12 amino acids long. Germline V gives CDR1 ENHRY, CDR2 SYGVKD. V was cut by 7 bases and J by 1 base, with 7 bases left in between. The CDR3 region is CAITGSNTEAFF. DNA for the CDR3: TGTGCCATCACGGGTTCGAACACTGAAGCTTTCTTT.

This chain connects TRBV6-6 to TRBJ1-5, with D possibly TRBD1 on 5 matching bases. The CDR3 contains 14 residues. CDR1 and CDR2 (germline): MNHNY, SVGAGI (reference sequence). V was cut by 5 bases and J by 2 bases, with 10 bases left in between. The CDR3 DNA is TGTGCCAGCAGTCCGACAGTCGGCAATCAGCCCCAGCATTTT. It translates to CASSPTVGNQPQHF.

CDR3 amino acids: CASRDSSYYEQYF. The CDR3 DNA reads as TGTGCCAGCAGGGACAGCTCATACTACGAGCAGTACTTC. The chain couples TRBV2 to TRBJ2-7, with D possibly being TRBD1 (6 bases). Per the germline V gene, CDR1 is SNHLY and CDR2 is FYNNEI. Between the trimmed V and J ends, which lost 6 bases and 3 bases, there was a span of 12 bases. The length of the CDR3 is 13 residues.

This chain uses TRBV4-1 with TRBJ2-1; TRBD2 aligns across 9 bases. The germline gives CDR1 MGHRA, CDR2 YSYEKL. V shed 8 bases and J 0 bases; nucleotides not matched to a gene: 8. The CDR3 length is 16 residues. In DNA, the CDR3 is TGCGCCAGCTCCTCTAGCGGGACAAGCTCCTACAATGAGCAGTTCTTC. It codes for CASSSSGTSSYNEQFF.

The V gene is TRBV7-6, the J gene TRBJ2-3; maybe TRBD1 (6 bases). CDR1 is SGHVS, CDR2 FNYEAQ, per germline. This CDR3 is built from 14 residues. Trimming left V 1 base short and J 7 bases short, with 12 bases between. CDR3 sequence: CASSLVGGPNTQYF. In DNA form, the CDR3 reads TGTGCCAGCAGCTTAGTTGGGGGCCCCAATACGCAGTATTTT.